The sequence of this T cell receptor beta chain was determined in a study of regulatory T cells in long-lasting Graves disease. Study-wide findings and caveats: Persistent Graves' patients showed reduced TCR diversity versus newly diagnosed patients.

Sample time point: newly diagnosed GD, antithyroid drugs for less than 3 months. PBMC RNA was the source of the TCR library. This clonotype was seen at least ten times. Its antigen remains unidentified. Germline V CDR1 and CDR2: SGHTA, FQGNSA. The J segment lost 2 bases and the V segment lost 0 bases, leaving 2 bases of the junction unmatched. CDR3 length equals 16 residues. Arm-PCR with iRepertoire HTBI primers amplified the CDR3 regions for these TCR beta libraries. A single record per CDR3 protein comes from TCRdb applying MiXCR to the multiplex PCR reads. This sample has around 460,000 distinct CDR3 sequences, with less than 15% found just once. These data also formed part of another study, on T cells in Graves' hyperthyroidism and ophthalmopathy.

The sequences come from peripheral blood mononuclear cells (PBMCs), collected at new diagnosis, from a patient treated with antithyroid drugs. The chain joins TRBV7-2 to TRBJ2-1; 9 positions match TRBD2. The TCR sequence derives from a woman aged 50 to 65 with Graves disease. CDR3 DNA sequence: TGTGCCAGCAGCTTAGCGCAGCGGGGGGCCTACAATGAGCAGTTCTTC. Its protein product is CASSLAQRGAYNEQFF.